This TCR beta chain was identified in a study of blood T cell repertoires in COVID-19. The wider study: Collection of acute and convalescent COVID-19 samples took place in the United States, Italy and Spain.

Clones were read by immunoSEQ multiplex PCR, and TCRdb kept only the in-frame ones, dropping some. This repertoire shows 200,000 to 250,000 clones, approximately 83% found once; its top ten account for roughly 3%. From germline, CDR1 is GTSNPN and CDR2 SVGIG (reference sequence). CDR3 length: 13 residues. J was trimmed by 13 bases and V by 0 bases; bases with no gene match: 7. The V gene is TRBV30, the J gene TRBJ1-5, with 9 bases fitting TRBD1. Sequenced input: peripheral blood. The clonotype comes from a woman between 25 and 40 years old who had recovered from COVID-19. The CDR3 reads CAWSVRQGVLQHF. The CDR3 nucleotides are TGTGCCTGGAGTGTACGACAGGGGGTTCTTCAGCATTTT.